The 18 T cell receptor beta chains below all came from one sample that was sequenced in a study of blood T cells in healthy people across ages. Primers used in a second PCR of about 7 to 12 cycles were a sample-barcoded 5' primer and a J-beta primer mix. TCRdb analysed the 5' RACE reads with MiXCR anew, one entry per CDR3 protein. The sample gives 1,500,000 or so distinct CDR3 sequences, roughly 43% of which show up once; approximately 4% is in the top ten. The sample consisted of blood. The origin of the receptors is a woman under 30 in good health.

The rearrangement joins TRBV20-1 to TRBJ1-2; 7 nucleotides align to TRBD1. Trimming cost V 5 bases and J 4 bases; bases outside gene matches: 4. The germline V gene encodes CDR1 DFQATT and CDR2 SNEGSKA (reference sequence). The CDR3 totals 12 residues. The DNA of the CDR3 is TGCAGTGCTCGAACAGGGGCCTATGGCTACACCTTC. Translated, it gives CSARTGAYGYTF.

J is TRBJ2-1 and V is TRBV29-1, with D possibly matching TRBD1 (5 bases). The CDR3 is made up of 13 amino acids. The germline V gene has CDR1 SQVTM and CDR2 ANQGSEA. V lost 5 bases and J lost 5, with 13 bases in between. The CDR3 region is CSVSGPDNNEQFF. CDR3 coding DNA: TGCAGCGTTTCTGGACCGGACAACAATGAGCAGTTCTTC.

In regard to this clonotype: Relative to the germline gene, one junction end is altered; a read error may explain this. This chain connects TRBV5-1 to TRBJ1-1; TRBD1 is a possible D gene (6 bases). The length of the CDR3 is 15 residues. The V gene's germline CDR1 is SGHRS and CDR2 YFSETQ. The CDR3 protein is CASSLSGGGNTEAFF. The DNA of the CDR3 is TGCGCCAGCAGCTTGTCAGGAGGGGGGAACACTGAAGCCTTCTTT.

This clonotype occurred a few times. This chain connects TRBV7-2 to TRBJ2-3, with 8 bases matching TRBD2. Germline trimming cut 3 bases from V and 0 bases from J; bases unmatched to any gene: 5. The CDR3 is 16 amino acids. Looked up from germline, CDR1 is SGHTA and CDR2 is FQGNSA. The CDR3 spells CASSFTSGTSTDTQYF. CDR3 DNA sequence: TGTGCCAGCAGCTTTACTAGCGGAACTAGCACAGATACGCAGTATTTT.

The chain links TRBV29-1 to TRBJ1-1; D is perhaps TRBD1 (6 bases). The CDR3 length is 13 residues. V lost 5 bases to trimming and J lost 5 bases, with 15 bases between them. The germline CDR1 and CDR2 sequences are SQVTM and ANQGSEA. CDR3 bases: TGCAGCGTTTACAGGGAAAAAGGGACTGAAGCTTTCTTT. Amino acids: CSVYREKGTEAFF.

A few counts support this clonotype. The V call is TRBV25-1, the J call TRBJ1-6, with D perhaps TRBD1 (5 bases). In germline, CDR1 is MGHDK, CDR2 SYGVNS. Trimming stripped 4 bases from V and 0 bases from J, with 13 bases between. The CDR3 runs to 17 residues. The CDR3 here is CASSVRDGSSYNSPLHF. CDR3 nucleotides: TGTGCCAGCAGTGTCCGGGACGGGAGCTCCTATAATTCACCCCTCCACTTT.

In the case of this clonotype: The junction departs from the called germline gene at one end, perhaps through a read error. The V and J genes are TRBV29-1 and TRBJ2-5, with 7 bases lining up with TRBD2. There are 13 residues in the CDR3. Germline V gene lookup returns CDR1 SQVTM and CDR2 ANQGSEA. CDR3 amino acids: CSVQLARKGTQYF. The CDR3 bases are TGCAGCGTCCAACTAGCGCGAAAGGGGACCCAGTATTTC.

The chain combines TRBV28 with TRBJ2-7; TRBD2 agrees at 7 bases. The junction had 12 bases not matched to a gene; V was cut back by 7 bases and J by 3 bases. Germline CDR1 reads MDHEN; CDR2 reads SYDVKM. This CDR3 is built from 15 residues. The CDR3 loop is CASTPNWGGSYEQYF. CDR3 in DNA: TGTGCCAGCACCCCCAACTGGGGCGGGAGCTACGAGCAGTACTTC.

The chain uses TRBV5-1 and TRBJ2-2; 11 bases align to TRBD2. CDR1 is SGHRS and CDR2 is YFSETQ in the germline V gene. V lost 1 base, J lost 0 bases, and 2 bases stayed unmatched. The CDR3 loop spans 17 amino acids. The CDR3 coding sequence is TGCGCCAGCAGCTTGACTAGCGGGGGAGCGAACACCGGGGAGCTGTTTTTT. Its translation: CASSLTSGGANTGELFF.

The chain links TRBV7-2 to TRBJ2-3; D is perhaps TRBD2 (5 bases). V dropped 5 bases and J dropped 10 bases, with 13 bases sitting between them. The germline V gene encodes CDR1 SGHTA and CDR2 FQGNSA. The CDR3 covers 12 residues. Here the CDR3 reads CASSSPGNAQYF. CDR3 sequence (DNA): TGTGCCAGCAGCAGTCCGGGAAATGCGCAGTATTTT.

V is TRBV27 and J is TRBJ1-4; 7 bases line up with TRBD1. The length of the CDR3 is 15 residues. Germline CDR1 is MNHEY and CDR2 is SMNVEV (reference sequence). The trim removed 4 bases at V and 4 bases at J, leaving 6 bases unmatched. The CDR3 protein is CASSSGGRINEKLFF. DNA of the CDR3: TGTGCCAGCAGTTCAGGGGGACGGATTAATGAAAAACTGTTTTTT.

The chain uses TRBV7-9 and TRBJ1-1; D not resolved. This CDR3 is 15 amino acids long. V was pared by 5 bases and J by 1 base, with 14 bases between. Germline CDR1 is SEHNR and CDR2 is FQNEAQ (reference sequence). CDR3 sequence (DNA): TGTGCCAGCAGCCCCCAAGTGGCGAGGAACACTGAAGCTTTCTTT. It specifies CASSPQVARNTEAFF.

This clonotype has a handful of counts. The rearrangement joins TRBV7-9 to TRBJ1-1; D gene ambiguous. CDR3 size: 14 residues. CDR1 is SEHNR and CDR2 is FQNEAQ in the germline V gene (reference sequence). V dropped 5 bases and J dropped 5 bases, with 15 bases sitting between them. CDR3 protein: CASSGRPPGTEAFF. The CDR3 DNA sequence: TGTGCCAGCAGCGGAAGACCTCCCGGAACTGAAGCTTTCTTT.

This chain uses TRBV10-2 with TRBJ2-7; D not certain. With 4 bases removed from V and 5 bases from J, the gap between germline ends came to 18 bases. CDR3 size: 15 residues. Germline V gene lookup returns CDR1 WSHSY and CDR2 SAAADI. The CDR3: CASSGTWPVDHEQYF. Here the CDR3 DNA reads TGCGCCAGCAGTGGTACGTGGCCGGTGGATCACGAGCAGTACTTC.

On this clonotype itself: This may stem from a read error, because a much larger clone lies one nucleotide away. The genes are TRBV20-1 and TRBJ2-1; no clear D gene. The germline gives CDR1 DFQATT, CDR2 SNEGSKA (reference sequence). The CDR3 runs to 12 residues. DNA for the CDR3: TGCAGTGCTAGTACTGCCTACAATGGGCAGTTCTTC. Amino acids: CSASTAYNGQFF.

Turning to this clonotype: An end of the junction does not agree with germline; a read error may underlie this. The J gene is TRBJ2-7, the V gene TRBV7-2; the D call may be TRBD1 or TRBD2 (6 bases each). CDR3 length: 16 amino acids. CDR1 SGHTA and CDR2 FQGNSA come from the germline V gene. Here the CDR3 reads CAGSLEGGGLSYEQYF. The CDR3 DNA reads TGTGCCGGCAGCTTAGAGGGGGGAGGCCTCTCCTACGAGCAGTACTTC.

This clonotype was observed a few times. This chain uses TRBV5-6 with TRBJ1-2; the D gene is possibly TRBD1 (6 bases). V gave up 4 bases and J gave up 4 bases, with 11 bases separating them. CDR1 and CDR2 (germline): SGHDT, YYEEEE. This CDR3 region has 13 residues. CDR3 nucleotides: TGTGCCAGCAGCAGACAGGAACTCTATGGCTACACCTTC. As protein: CASSRQELYGYTF.

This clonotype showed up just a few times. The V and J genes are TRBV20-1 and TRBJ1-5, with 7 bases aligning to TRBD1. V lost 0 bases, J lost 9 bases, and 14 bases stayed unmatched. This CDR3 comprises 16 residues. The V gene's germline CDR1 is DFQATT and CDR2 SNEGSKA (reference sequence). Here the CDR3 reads CSARDGSDRPVGPQHF. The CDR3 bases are TGCAGTGCTAGAGACGGATCGGACAGGCCCGTCGGGCCCCAGCATTTT.